These 18 T cell receptor beta chains were sequenced from one sample in a study of blood T cell repertoires in COVID-19. The protocol was immunoSEQ multiplex PCR, while the TCRdb copy is restricted to in-frame clones and leaves out a portion. The profile shows 80,000 to 100,000 clones, 90% to 95% of them singletons. Sequences were obtained from peripheral blood. These TCRs come from a human donor with active COVID-19. The donor label of this sample is uncertain.

This clone came up once. The chain carries TRBV27 and TRBJ2-3; D is possibly TRBD2 (5 bases). The CDR3 runs to 14 residues. V was trimmed by 9 bases and J by 0 bases, leaving 13 bases between them. Germline CDR1 reads MNHEY; CDR2 reads SMNVEV (reference sequence). CDR3 bases: TGTGCCAGGTTCTCGGAGGTTAGCACAGATACGCAGTATTTT. Protein product: CARFSEVSTDTQYF.

J is TRBJ2-7 and V is TRBV3-1 (or the pseudogene TRBV3-2), with D unclear. V lost 4 bases, J lost 2 bases, and 12 bases lay in between. Germline V lookup: CDR1 LGHDT, CDR2 YNNKEL (reference sequence). CDR3 length: 14 amino acids. The CDR3 here is CASSPTLLAYEQYF. The CDR3 DNA is TGTGCCAGCAGCCCGACTCTCTTGGCCTACGAGCAGTACTTC.

J is TRBJ2-1 and V is TRBV25-1; no clear D gene. Between the trimmed V and J ends, which lost 8 bases and 6 bases, there was a span of 11 bases. The CDR3 spans 12 residues. CDR1 MGHDK and CDR2 SYGVNS come from the germline V gene. The CDR3 DNA sequence: TGTGCCAGCCGGTATCGAGGCAATGAGCAGTTCTTC. Protein product: CASRYRGNEQFF.

To note about this clone: The same CDR3 can be traced to other DNA sequences in this sample. The CDR3 bases are TGCGCCAGCAGCTTGGGACAGGGGCTGTCACCCCTCCACTTT. The encoded protein is CASSLGQGLSPLHF. The chain couples TRBV5-1 to TRBJ1-6; 8 bases agree with TRBD1. V lost 0 bases, J lost 10 bases, and 3 bases stayed unmatched. Germline CDR1 reads SGHRS; CDR2 reads YFSETQ. The CDR3 is made up of 14 amino acids. Supplemented by reference TRBV5-1 and TRBJ1-6, the full variable domain reads KAGVTQTPRYLIKTRGQQVTLSCSPISGHRSVSWYQQTPGQGLQFLFEYFSETQRNKGNFPGRFSGRQFSNSRSEMNVSTLELGDSALYLCASSLGQGLSPLHFGNGTRLTVT.

This chain joins TRBV15 and TRBJ2-4; TRBD1 matches 7 bases. Unmatched junction bases numbered 14, after V lost 0 bases and J lost 6 bases. This CDR3 is built from 18 residues. Germline CDR1 LNHNV, CDR2 YYDKDF (reference sequence). The CDR3 region has the DNA TGTGCCACCAGCAGAGATCTAGGGATAGGAGCAGGGGGAAACATTCAGTACTTC. Protein sequence: CATSRDLGIGAGGNIQYF.

The V gene is TRBV28, the J gene TRBJ2-4, with D unclear. The CDR3 runs 12 residues. Trimming took off 7 bases at V and 7 bases at J, with 11 bases between the two ends. Germline values: CDR1 MDHEN, CDR2 SYDVKM. The CDR3 DNA follows: TGTGCCAGCACCGAATCTAGGAACATTCAGTACTTC. Protein sequence: CASTESRNIQYF. The entire variable domain, with the rest obtained from reference TRBV28 and TRBJ2-4, is as follows: DVKVTQSSRYLVKRTGEKVFLECVQDMDHENMFWYRQDPGLGLRLIYFSYDVKMKEKGDIPEGYSVSREKKERFSLILESASTNQTSMYLCASTESRNIQYFGAGTRLSVL.

The chain combines TRBV19 with TRBJ2-5, with a possible D match to TRBD2 (5 bases). CDR1 is LNHDA and CDR2 is SQIVND in the germline V gene (reference sequence). The CDR3 has 15 amino acids. V lost 3 bases, J lost 1 base, and 12 bases lay in between. The CDR3 sequence: CASSIGRLTQETQYF. The DNA of the CDR3 is TGTGCCAGTAGTATTGGGAGACTTACCCAAGAGACCCAGTACTTC.

The V gene is TRBV7-2, the J gene TRBJ2-7, with 7 bases lining up with TRBD2. J was trimmed by 5 bases and V by 3 bases; bases with no gene match: 10. The CDR3 covers 15 residues. CDR1 and CDR2 (germline): SGHTA, FQGNSA. The CDR3 sequence is CASSFLVGGTDEQYF. The CDR3 nucleotides are TGTGCCAGCAGCTTTCTAGTGGGGGGGACGGACGAGCAGTACTTC. The full variable domain, with the rest looked up from reference TRBV7-2 and TRBJ2-7, is GAGVSQSPSNKVTEKGKDVELRCDPISGHTALYWYRQSLGQGLEFLIYFQGNSAPDKSGLPSDRFSAERTGGSVSTLTIQRTQQEDSAVYLCASSFLVGGTDEQYFGPGTRLTVT.

The J gene is TRBJ2-7, the V gene TRBV25-1; D is ambiguous. Per the germline V gene, CDR1 is MGHDK and CDR2 is SYGVNS. V dropped 5 bases and J dropped 6 bases, with 14 bases sitting between them. CDR3 length: 13 amino acids. The CDR3 loop is CASSSHDRVEQYF. The CDR3 DNA sequence: TGTGCCAGCAGTTCCCATGACCGGGTCGAGCAGTACTTC.

As to this clone: A read error may account for a junction end that differs from germline. The chain combines TRBV7-7 with TRBJ2-3; TRBD1 is a possible D gene (6 bases). Germline V gives CDR1 SSHAT, CDR2 FNYEAQ (reference sequence). This CDR3 comprises 16 residues. The CDR3 region is CASSLGVRGRTDTQYF. The CDR3 DNA reads as TGTGCTAGCAGCTTAGGGGTCAGGGGACGAACAGATACGCAGTATTTT.

The chain recombines TRBV7-8 with TRBJ1-1; weak D call: TRBD1 (6 bases). Trimming left V 5 bases short and J 11 bases short, with 21 bases between. CDR1 SGHVS and CDR2 FQNEAQ come from the germline V gene. The CDR3 covers 14 residues. The CDR3 sequence is CASSIAHRDLGAFF. CDR3 sequence (DNA): TGTGCCAGCAGCATCGCCCACAGGGACCTCGGGGCTTTCTTT.

The genes are TRBV5-1 and TRBJ1-6, with D maybe TRBD1 (5 bases). This CDR3 contains 15 residues. CDR1 and CDR2 from the germline V gene are SGHRS and YFSETQ. With 0 bases removed from V and 5 bases from J, the gap between germline ends came to 9 bases. The CDR3 DNA follows: TGCGCCAGCAGCTTGGGACAGCTAAATAATTCACCCCTCCACTTT. Translating it yields CASSLGQLNNSPLHF.

This clone has just one count. The CDR3 loop is CASSSGTGYQETQYF. In DNA, the CDR3 is TGCGCCAGCAGCTCCGGGACAGGTTATCAAGAGACCCAGTACTTC. The V call is TRBV5-1, the J call TRBJ2-5, with 8 bases fitting TRBD1. The V gene end was trimmed by 3 bases and the J gene end by 2 bases; junction bases not matched to a gene: 6. The germline gives CDR1 SGHRS, CDR2 YFSETQ. This CDR3 is 15 amino acids long. The full variable domain, completed using reference TRBV5-1 and TRBJ2-5, is KAGVTQTPRYLIKTRGQQVTLSCSPISGHRSVSWYQQTPGQGLQFLFEYFSETQRNKGNFPGRFSGRQFSNSRSEMNVSTLELGDSALYLCASSSGTGYQETQYFGPGTRLLVL.

A single count supports this clone. The chain couples TRBV19 to TRBJ1-5, with 7 bases aligning to TRBD1. The CDR3 is made up of 15 amino acids. Looked up from germline, CDR1 is LNHDA and CDR2 is SQIVND (reference sequence). J lost 6 bases, V lost 8 bases, and 13 bases had no gene match. The CDR3 protein is CASSLRGDLRQPQHF. The CDR3 DNA reads TGTGCCAGTTCTCTCAGGGGGGACCTCCGTCAGCCCCAGCATTTT.

The V gene is TRBV18, the J gene TRBJ1-2; 8 bases line up with TRBD1. Germline V gene lookup returns CDR1 KGHSH and CDR2 LQKENI. The CDR3 runs to 15 residues. Unmatched junction bases numbered 13, after V lost 8 bases and J lost 5 bases. CDR3 bases: TGTGCCAGCACAGTTGGAGAGAGGACAGGGTATGGCTACACCTTC. Translation: CASTVGERTGYGYTF.

The chain combines TRBV2 with TRBJ1-5; TRBD1 might be the D (6 bases). The CDR3 spans 14 residues. V gave up 3 bases and J gave up 7 bases, with 13 bases separating them. Germline V gene sequence: CDR1 SNHLY, CDR2 FYNNEI. The CDR3 sequence is CASSERGPRQPQHF. The CDR3 DNA reads as TGTGCCAGCAGTGAGCGGGGGCCTAGGCAGCCCCAGCATTTT. The full variable domain, completed using reference TRBV2 and TRBJ1-5, is EPEVTQTPSHQVTQMGQEVILRCVPISNHLYFYWYRQILGQKVEFLVSFYNNEISEKSEIFDDQFSVERPDGSNFTLKIRSTKLEDSAMYFCASSERGPRQPQHFGDGTRLSIL.

This clone was detected once. The V gene is TRBV11-2, the J gene TRBJ2-1, with 9 bases fitting TRBD1. CDR3 size: 15 residues. Germline-derived CDR1 and CDR2 are SGHAT and FQNNGV. Germline trimming cut 1 base from V and 9 bases from J; bases unmatched to any gene: 7. The CDR3 is CASSLGGTGYGEQFF. In DNA, the CDR3 is TGTGCCAGCAGCTTAGGGGGGACAGGGTATGGTGAGCAGTTCTTC.

The chain uses TRBV5-4 and TRBJ2-3; D ambiguous. Germline CDR1 reads SGHNT; CDR2 reads YYREEE (reference sequence). V was clipped by 0 bases and J by 0 bases, with 11 bases between them. The CDR3 sequence is 16 residues long. CDR3 sequence reads: CASSLGGLSSTDTQYF. The CDR3 DNA is TGTGCCAGCAGCTTGGGCGGCCTTTCTAGCACAGATACGCAGTATTTT.